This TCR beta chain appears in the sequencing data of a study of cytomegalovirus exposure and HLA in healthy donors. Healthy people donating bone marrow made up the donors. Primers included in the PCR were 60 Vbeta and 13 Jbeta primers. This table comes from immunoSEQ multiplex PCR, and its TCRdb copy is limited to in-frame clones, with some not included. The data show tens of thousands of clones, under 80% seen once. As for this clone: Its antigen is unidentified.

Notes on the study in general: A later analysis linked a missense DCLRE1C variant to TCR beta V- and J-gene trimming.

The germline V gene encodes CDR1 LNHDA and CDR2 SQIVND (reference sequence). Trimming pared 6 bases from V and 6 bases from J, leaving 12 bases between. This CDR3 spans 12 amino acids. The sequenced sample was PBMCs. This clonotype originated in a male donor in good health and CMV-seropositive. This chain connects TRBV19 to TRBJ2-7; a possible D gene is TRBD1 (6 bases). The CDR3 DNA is TGTGCCAGTAGGACGATAGGGGGCGAGCAGTACTTC. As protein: CASRTIGGEQYF.